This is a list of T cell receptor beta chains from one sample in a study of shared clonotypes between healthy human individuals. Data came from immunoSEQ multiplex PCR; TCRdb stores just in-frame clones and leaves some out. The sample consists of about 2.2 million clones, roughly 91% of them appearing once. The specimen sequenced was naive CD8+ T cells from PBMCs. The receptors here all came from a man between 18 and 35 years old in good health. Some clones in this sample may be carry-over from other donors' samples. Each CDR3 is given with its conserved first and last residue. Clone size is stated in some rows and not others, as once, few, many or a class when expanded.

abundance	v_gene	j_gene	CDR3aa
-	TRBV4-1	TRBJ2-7	CASSQEPGQGSYEQYF
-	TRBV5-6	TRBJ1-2	CASSSSPTDNYGYTF
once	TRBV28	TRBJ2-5	CASSGAEETQYF
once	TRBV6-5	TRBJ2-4	CATRGDDKNIQYF
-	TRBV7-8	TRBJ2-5	CASSATNRVQETQYF
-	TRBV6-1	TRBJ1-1	CASRVLNTEAFF
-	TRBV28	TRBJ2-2	CASSPPLTGGPGELFF
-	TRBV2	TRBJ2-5	CARGLAGYQETQYF
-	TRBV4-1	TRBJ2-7	CASSLYDGGPGYEQYF
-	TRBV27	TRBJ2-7	CASRPGQGYNEQYF
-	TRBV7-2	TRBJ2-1	CASSLAPDSEGGGEQFF
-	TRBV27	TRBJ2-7	CASSQRAGHYEQYF
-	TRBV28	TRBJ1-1	CASSFWQNTEAFF
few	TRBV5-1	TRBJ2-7	CASSSSGSYEQYF
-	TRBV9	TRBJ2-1	CASSRGQTNEQFF